This passage covers 9 T cell receptor beta chains from one sample sequenced in a study of CD8 T cells in ankylosing spondylitis. MiXCR, applied by TCRdb to the 5' RACE reads, yields one record per CDR3 protein. Of 6,000 to 8,500 distinct CDR3 sequences listed, more than 7.5% are singletons. The sample consisted of blood, either unsorted or a sorted T cell fraction (not recorded which). These receptor sequences come from a male donor with ankylosing spondylitis or in good health (not recorded which).

This clonotype was seen only a few times. This chain links TRBV5-1 with TRBJ2-3, with D possibly called TRBD1 or TRBD2 (5 bases each). Trimming took 2 bases from V and 4 from J, leaving 14 bases between them. This CDR3 region has 15 residues. Germline V gene sequence: CDR1 SGHRS, CDR2 YFSETQ. CDR3: CASSFGAGPADTQYF. The CDR3 DNA sequence: TGCGCCAGCAGCTTCGGGGCAGGGCCCGCAGATACGCAGTATTTT. The complete variable domain, with remaining parts taken from reference TRBV5-1 and TRBJ2-3, reads KAGVTQTPRYLIKTRGQQVTLSCSPISGHRSVSWYQQTPGQGLQFLFEYFSETQRNKGNFPGRFSGRQFSNSRSEMNVSTLELGDSALYLCASSFGAGPADTQYFGPGTRLTVL.

This clonotype was seen ten or more times. CDR3 nucleotide sequence: TGTGCCAGCAGCCCCCGGACAGGGGTTGGGGAGCTGTTTTTT. Translation gives CASSPRTGVGELFF. The gene calls are TRBV9 and TRBJ2-2; TRBD1 matches at 9 bases. V shed 4 bases, J shed 8 bases, and the junction held 6 bases outside the gene matches. This CDR3 region has 14 residues. Germline CDR1 and CDR2: SGDLS and YYNGEE.

This clonotype has ten or more counts. The V and J genes are TRBV9 and TRBJ1-3; no clear D. Trimming shortened V by 0 bases and J by 0 bases, and 4 bases separated the two germline ends. CDR1 SGDLS and CDR2 YYNGEE come from the germline V gene. This CDR3 comprises 14 residues. The DNA of the CDR3 is TGTGCCAGCAGCGTAGCCGTCTCTGGAAACACCATATATTTT. This translates into CASSVAVSGNTIYF.

This clonotype showed up many times. The chain is built from TRBV9 and TRBJ2-3; 7 bases fit TRBD2. The CDR3 length is 14 residues. V lost 0 bases and J lost 5; bases outside the gene matches: 3. The germline gives CDR1 SGDLS, CDR2 YYNGEE. The CDR3 DNA follows: TGTGCCAGCAGCGTAGGACTAGCCGTAGATACGCAGTATTTT. Translating it yields CASSVGLAVDTQYF.

In this sample, this clonotype turned up many times. The chain couples TRBV9 to TRBJ2-1; 7 nucleotides align to TRBD1. The germline CDR1 and CDR2 sequences are SGDLS and YYNGEE. The CDR3 consists of 18 residues. The V and J ends lost 1 base and 0 bases, in that order; junction bases with no gene match: 10. CDR3 DNA: TGTGCCAGCAGCGTAAATCAATTGGGACAGAGCTCCTACAATGAGCAGTTCTTC. This sequence encodes CASSVNQLGQSSYNEQFF.

This clonotype was detected ten times or more. This chain uses TRBV9 with TRBJ2-4; perhaps TRBD2 as D (7 bases). Trimming took 2 bases from V and 6 from J, leaving 18 bases between them. The CDR3 is 16 amino acids. The V gene's germline CDR1 is SGDLS and CDR2 YYNGEE. CDR3 loop: CASSVGGGSVLNIQYF. The CDR3 DNA reads TGTGCCAGCAGCGTTGGGGGCGGGAGTGTACTAAACATTCAGTACTTC.

The J gene is TRBJ2-3, the V gene TRBV9; 15 nucleotides match TRBD2. The CDR3 consists of 19 residues. Germline-derived CDR1 and CDR2 are SGDLS and YYNGEE. The V and J ends lost 0 bases and 0 bases, in that order; junction bases with no gene match: 5. The CDR3 region has the DNA TGTGCCAGCAGCGTAGCCGGACTAGCGGGGGGGCGGAGCACAGATACGCAGTATTTT. Encoded protein: CASSVAGLAGGRSTDTQYF.

In its sample, this clonotype was seen a few times. The chain is built from TRBV9 and TRBJ2-2; D gene ambiguous. Germline V lookup: CDR1 SGDLS, CDR2 YYNGEE. Trimming removed 4 bases from V and 1 base from J, with 5 bases in between. The CDR3 consists of 13 residues. CDR3 in amino acids: CASSPLNTGELFF. The CDR3, as DNA: TGTGCCAGCAGCCCATTGAACACCGGGGAGCTGTTTTTT. The variable domain in full, completed from reference TRBV9 and TRBJ2-2, reads DSGVTQTPKHLITATGQRVTLRCSPRSGDLSVYWYQQSLDQGLQFLIQYYNGEERAKGNILERFSAQQFPDLHSELNLSSLELGDSALYFCASSPLNTGELFFGEGSRLTVL.

Ten or more counts support this clonotype. The chain employs TRBV6-4 and TRBJ1-5; TRBD1 might be the D (6 bases). This CDR3 comprises 16 residues. V gave up 6 bases and J gave up 0 bases, with 15 bases separating them. Germline V gives CDR1 MRHNA, CDR2 SNTAGT. The CDR3: CASSRTVADSNQPQHF. The CDR3 coding sequence is TGTGCCAGCAGCCGGACAGTGGCGGATAGCAATCAGCCCCAGCATTTT.